This T cell receptor (beta chain) was recorded in a study of T cell responses to AZD1222 COVID-19 vaccine. Study-wide findings and caveats: All repertoire sampling was performed exclusively after the peak T cell response. The study reported that nearly half of spike-specific TCRs target unmutated variant regions. Among AZD1222 vaccinees, only five or six were seropositive at baseline. Vaccine-associated CD4 TCRs spanned spike, dominant at 160-218 and 743-854.

Trimming pared 6 bases from V and 9 bases from J, leaving 21 bases between. CDR3 length: 16 residues. Germline CDR1 and CDR2: MDHEN and SYDVKM. Data came from immunoSEQ multiplex PCR; TCRdb stores just in-frame clones and leaves some out. The sample carries more than 85,000 clones, about 78% recorded once. This clone has just one count. What it binds is not known. Sequenced here: peripheral blood, sampled on day 0 of AZD1222 vaccination. The clonotype comes from an adult in good health. The chain has TRBV28 and TRBJ1-6; D remains ambiguous. In DNA form, the CDR3 reads TGTGCCAGCAGCACCCCCACGGTCACCCGGGGTTCACCCCTCCACTTT. The encoded protein is CASSTPTVTRGSPLHF.